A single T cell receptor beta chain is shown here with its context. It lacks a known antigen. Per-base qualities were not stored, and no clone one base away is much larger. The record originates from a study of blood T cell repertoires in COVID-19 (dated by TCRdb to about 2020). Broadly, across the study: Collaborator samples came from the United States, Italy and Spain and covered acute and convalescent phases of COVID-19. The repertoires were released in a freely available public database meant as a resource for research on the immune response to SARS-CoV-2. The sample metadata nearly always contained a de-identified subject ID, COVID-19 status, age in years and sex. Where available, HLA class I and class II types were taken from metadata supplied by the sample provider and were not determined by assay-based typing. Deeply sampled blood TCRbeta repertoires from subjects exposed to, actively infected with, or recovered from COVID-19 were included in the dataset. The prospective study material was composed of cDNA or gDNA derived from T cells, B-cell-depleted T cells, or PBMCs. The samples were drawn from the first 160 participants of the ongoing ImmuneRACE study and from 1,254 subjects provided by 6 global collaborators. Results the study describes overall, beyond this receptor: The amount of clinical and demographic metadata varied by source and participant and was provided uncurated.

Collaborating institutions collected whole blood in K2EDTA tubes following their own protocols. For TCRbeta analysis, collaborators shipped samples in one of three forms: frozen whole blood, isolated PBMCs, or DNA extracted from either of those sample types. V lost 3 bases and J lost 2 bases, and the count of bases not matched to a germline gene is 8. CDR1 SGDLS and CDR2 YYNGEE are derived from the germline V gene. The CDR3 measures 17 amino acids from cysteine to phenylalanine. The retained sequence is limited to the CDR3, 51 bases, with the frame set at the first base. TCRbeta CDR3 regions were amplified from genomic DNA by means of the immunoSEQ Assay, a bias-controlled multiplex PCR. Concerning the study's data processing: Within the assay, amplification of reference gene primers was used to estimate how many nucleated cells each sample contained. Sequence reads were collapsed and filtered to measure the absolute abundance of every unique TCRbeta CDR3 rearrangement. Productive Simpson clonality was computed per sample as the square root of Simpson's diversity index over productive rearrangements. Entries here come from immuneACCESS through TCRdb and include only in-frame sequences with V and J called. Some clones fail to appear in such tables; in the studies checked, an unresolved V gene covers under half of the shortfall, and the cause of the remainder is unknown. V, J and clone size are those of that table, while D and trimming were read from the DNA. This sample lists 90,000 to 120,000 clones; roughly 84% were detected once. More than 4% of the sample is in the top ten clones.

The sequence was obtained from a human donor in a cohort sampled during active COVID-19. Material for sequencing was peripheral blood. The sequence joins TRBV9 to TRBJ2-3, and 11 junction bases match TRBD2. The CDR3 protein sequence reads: CASSGSGLAGLTDTQYF. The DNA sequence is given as TGTGCCAGCAGCGGCTCCGGACTAGCGGGTCTCACAGATACGCAGTATTTT.